This TCR beta chain emerged from a study of T-cell reconstitution after alpha-beta-depleted transplantation in children. The CDR3 loop spans 15 amino acids. V lost 8 bases, J lost 1 base, and 6 bases stayed unmatched. Germline CDR1 is SNHLY and CDR2 is FYNNEI. This clonotype was picked up many times. Antigen specificity is unknown. This sample's TCRbeta library carried unique molecular identifier barcodes. TCRdb redid the calling of the PCR reads with MiXCR, one entry per CDR3 protein. The repertoire holds about 110,000 distinct CDR3 sequences, around 6.4% seen once, with roughly 24% in the top ten. Findings and caveats of the study: After transplant, at about two months, alpha-beta T cells were reportedly derived from several hundred expanded graft clones. Diversity and T-cell counts at one year after transplant derived mostly from new T cells.

The gene calls are TRBV2 and TRBJ2-2, with 8 bases matching TRBD2. This clonotype was sampled from a male patient between 2 and 9 years old who had a stem cell transplant for acute lymphoblastic leukemia, so the T cells may come from the graft donor. The sequencing here drew on PBMCs, mostly from graft donor cells, taken 360 days after TCRalphabeta/CD19-depleted stem cell transplant. The CDR3 reads CASRPLAENTGELFF. CDR3 in DNA: TGTGCCAGCCGACCACTAGCGGAGAACACCGGGGAGCTGTTTTTT.